The sequence of this TCR beta chain was determined in a study of blood T cell repertoires in COVID-19. Germline-derived CDR1 and CDR2 are SNHLY and FYNNEI. The CDR3 runs to 13 residues. V was shortened by 4 bases and J by 4 bases, with 8 bases between the two germline ends. The protocol was immunoSEQ multiplex PCR, while the TCRdb copy is restricted to in-frame clones and leaves out a portion. The top ten hold 15% to 19% of the sample, which has a few hundred thousand clones, about 86% seen once. This sequence originates from a person between 65 and 79 years old with COVID-19, enrolled during active disease. The chain couples TRBV2 to TRBJ2-1; D not certain. The sequencing sample was made of peripheral blood. The CDR3 region is CASSAYGYNEQFF. CDR3 nucleotides: TGTGCCAGCAGTGCCTACGGTTACAATGAGCAGTTCTTC. The full variable domain, in which reference TRBV2 and TRBJ2-1 provide the parts outside the CDR3, is EPEVTQTPSHQVTQMGQEVILRCVPISNHLYFYWYRQILGQKVEFLVSFYNNEISEKSEIFDDQFSVERPDGSNFTLKIRSTKLEDSAMYFCASSAYGYNEQFFGPGTRLTVL.